This TCR beta chain was sequenced in a study of naive and memory T cell subsets. Both TRBC1 and TRBC2 were covered by a beta constant-region primer of two equimolar oligonucleotides. Four rounds of PCR amplified the ligated cDNA using nested alpha and beta constant-region primers plus SP2. Using its own MiXCR run on the UMI-ligation and nested PCR reads, TCRdb lists one record per CDR3 protein. The table shows about 150,000 distinct CDR3 sequences, with roughly 22% occurring only once. Whole-study findings and limits: Each distinct alpha or beta sequence counts as one clonotype. A few larger clonotypes appeared in naive repertoires, especially CD8, possibly memory cells re-expressing CD45RA. In naive cells, over 95% of TCR sequences were seen only once.

As for this clonotype: What it recognizes is unknown.

Overnight CMV lysate stimulation of fresh PBMCs defined donor CMV status by CD4+ IFNgamma. Four subsets defined by CD45RA and CD27 were sorted after CD3, CD4, CD8 and live/dead staining. This CDR3 contains 12 residues. V was shortened by 6 bases and J by 8 bases, with 13 bases between the two germline ends. Germline V gene sequence: CDR1 SQVTM, CDR2 ANQGSEA. This receptor was obtained from a human donor in good health. The genes are TRBV29-1 and TRBJ1-4; D remains ambiguous. Sequencing was performed on naive CD4+ T cells from blood. For the CDR3, the DNA is TGCAGCGTATACAGTTTCGGAGAAAAACTGTTTTTT. Translation: CSVYSFGEKLFF.